This is a list of T cell receptor beta chains from one sample in a study of STAT3 mutations in large granular lymphocyte leukemia. Sequenced by immunoSEQ multiplex PCR; TCRdb stores in-frame clones only, minus some. The sample has approximately 42,000 clones; about 81% are singletons. Sequenced input: PBMCs. These receptors were taken from a human donor with T large granular lymphocyte leukemia. Some clones in this sample may be carry-over from other donors' samples. The CDR3 runs from the conserved cysteine through the conserved F or W. Fields, in order: clone size, J gene, V gene, CDR3 length, D gene, CDR3 protein, CDR3 DNA. The D gene is left open where the match is weak. Clone size is given for some rows only: seen once, a few or many times, or a class if the clone is expanded.

>NA|TRBJ1-6|TRBV4-1|14|NA
CASSQGEWRSPLHF
TGCGCCAGCAGCCAGGGGGAGTGGAGATCACCCCTCCACTTT
>few|TRBJ2-1|TRBV9|12|NA
CASSVNRNEQFF
TGTGCCAGCAGCGTTAATAGGAATGAGCAGTTCTTC
>NA|TRBJ1-5|TRBV19|14|NA
CASSNDGSNQPQHF
TGTGCCAGTAGTAATGACGGTAGCAATCAGCCCCAGCATTTT
>NA|TRBJ2-3|TRBV5-4|16|TRBD2
CASSSQPGRGPDTQYF
TGTGCCAGCAGCTCGCAACCGGGGAGGGGCCCAGATACGCAGTATTTT
>few|TRBJ1-6|TRBV2|17|NA
CASNTGRATAYNSPLHF
TGTGCCAGCAACACGGGCCGAGCTACAGCGTATAATTCACCCCTCCACTTT
>few|TRBJ1-6|TRBV30|11|NA
CAWSGGSPLHF
TGTGCCTGGAGTGGAGGGTCACCCCTCCACTTT
>NA|TRBJ2-3|TRBV2|17|NA
CASSGARRVGVTDTQYF
TGTGCCAGCAGTGGAGCGCGGAGGGTTGGGGTCACAGATACGCAGTATTTT
>few|TRBJ2-2|TRBV7-2|17|TRBD2
CASSLVGGGMNTGELFF
TGTGCCAGCAGCTTAGTCGGCGGGGGAATGAACACCGGGGAGCTGTTTTTT
>few|TRBJ1-6|TRBV9|14|NA
CASSSGQTNSPLHF
TGTGCCAGCAGCTCGGGGCAGACTAATTCACCCCTCCACTTT
>once|TRBJ2-2|TRBV11-3|17|TRBD2
CASSLALAGSYTGELFF
TGTGCCAGCAGCTTAGCGCTAGCGGGGAGTTACACCGGGGAGCTGTTTTTT
>NA|TRBJ2-7|TRBV7-9|16|TRBD1
CASSTFKGQVPYEQYF
TGTGCCAGCAGCACATTTAAAGGACAGGTCCCTTACGAGCAGTACTTC
>NA|TRBJ1-6|TRBV11-2|15|NA
CASSKGVGYNSPLHF
TGTGCCAGCAGCAAAGGGGTGGGCTATAATTCACCCCTCCACTTT
>NA|TRBJ1-4|TRBV4-1|16|NA
CASSQVMGFPNEKLFF
TGCGCCAGCAGCCAAGTCATGGGCTTCCCCAATGAAAAACTGTTTTTT
>NA|TRBJ2-5|TRBV5-6|16|NA
CASSLLTRMTRETQYF
TGTGCCAGCAGCCTACTGACTAGAATGACAAGAGAGACCCAGTACTTC
>NA|TRBJ1-4|TRBV2|11|NA
CAIGTNEKLFF
TGTGCCATCGGTACTAATGAAAAACTGTTTTTT
>NA|TRBJ2-6|TRBV2|16|TRBD1
CASRAGGTSGANVLTF
TGTGCCAGCAGAGCAGGGGGTACCTCTGGGGCCAACGTCCTGACTTTC